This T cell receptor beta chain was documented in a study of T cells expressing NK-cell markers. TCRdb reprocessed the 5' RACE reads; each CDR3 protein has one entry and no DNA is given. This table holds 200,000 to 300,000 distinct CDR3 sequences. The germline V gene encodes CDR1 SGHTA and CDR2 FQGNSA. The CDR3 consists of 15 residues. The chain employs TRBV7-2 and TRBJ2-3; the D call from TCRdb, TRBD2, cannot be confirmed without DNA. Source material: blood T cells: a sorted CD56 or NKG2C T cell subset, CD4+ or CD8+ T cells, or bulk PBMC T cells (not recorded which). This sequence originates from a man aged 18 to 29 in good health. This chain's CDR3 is CASSKSGSYTDTQYF.